The sequence of this T cell receptor beta chain was determined in a study of T cells in Graves' hyperthyroidism and ophthalmopathy. This clonotype was detected a few times. Its antigen is unidentified. Amplification targeted TCR beta CDR3 regions from RNA transcripts. TCR CDR3 regions were first amplified by RT-PCR with HTBI primers. TCRdb re-analysed the multiplex PCR reads in MiXCR, keeping a single row per CDR3 protein. The table includes 500,000 to 800,000 distinct CDR3 sequences, about 45% detected once. The study excluded patients with uncontrolled infection, other autoimmune disease, pregnancy or lactation. The study based diagnoses on clinical symptoms, serum thyroxine and TRAb, thyroid ultrasound and orbital computed tomography. Findings and limits, study-wide: Ophthalmopathy cases were set apart from stable hyperthyroidism by a 13 V-J model. Ophthalmopathy got predicted by the model a median about six months before its onset.

Germline V lookup: CDR1 KGHDR, CDR2 SFDVKD. V shed 12 bases and J shed 0 bases, with 26 bases lying between them. This CDR3 is 18 amino acids long. This chain connects TRBV24-1 to TRBJ1-5; D uncertain. Sequencing input: peripheral blood or thyroid tissue (not recorded which). This sequence originates from an adult man with Graves' disease, either hyperthyroidism or ophthalmopathy (not recorded which). CDR3 in amino acids: CAPQAGREAVYSNQPQHF. The CDR3 DNA sequence: TGTGCCCCTCAGGCGGGGAGGGAGGCGGTCTATAGCAATCAGCCCCAGCATTTT.